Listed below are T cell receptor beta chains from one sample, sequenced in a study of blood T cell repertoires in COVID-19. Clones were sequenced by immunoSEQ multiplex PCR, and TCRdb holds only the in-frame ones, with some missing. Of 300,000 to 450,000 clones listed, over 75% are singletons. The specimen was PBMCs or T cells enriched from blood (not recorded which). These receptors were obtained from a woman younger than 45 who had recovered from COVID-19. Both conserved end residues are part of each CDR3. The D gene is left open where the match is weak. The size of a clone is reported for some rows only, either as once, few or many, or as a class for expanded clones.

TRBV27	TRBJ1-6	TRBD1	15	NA	CATGTGQLYNSPLHF	TGTGCCACCGGGACGGGACAGCTCTATAATTCACCCCTCCACTTT
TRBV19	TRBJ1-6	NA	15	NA	CASSMWAIDNSPLHF	TGTGCCAGTAGTATGTGGGCAATCGATAATTCACCCCTCCACTTT
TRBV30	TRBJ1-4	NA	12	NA	CAWTRGGEKLFF	TGTGCCTGGACGCGGGGGGGTGAAAAACTGTTTTTT
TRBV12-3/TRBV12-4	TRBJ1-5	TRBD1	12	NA	CASSDREQPQHF	TGTGCCAGCAGTGACAGGGAACAGCCCCAGCATTTT
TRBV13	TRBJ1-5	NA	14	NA	CASSDGGGNQPQHF	TGTGCCAGCAGTGACGGAGGCGGCAATCAGCCCCAGCATTTT
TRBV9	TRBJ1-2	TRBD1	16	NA	CASSSRATGGGYGYTF	TGTGCCAGCAGTTCTAGGGCGACAGGGGGCGGCTATGGCTACACCTTC
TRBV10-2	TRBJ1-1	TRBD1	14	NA	CASSEPDRGTEAFF	TGCGCCAGCAGTGAGCCAGACAGGGGTACTGAAGCTTTCTTT
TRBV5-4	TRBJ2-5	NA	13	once	CASSLVQQETQYF	TGTGCCAGCAGCTTGGTACAGCAAGAGACCCAGTACTTC
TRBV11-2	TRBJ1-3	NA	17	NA	CASSLHRVPISGNTIYF	TGTGCCAGCAGCTTACATCGGGTTCCCATCTCTGGAAACACCATATATTTT
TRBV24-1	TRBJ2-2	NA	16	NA	CATSDPSGENTGELFF	TGTGCCACCAGTGATCCATCCGGGGAGAACACCGGGGAGCTGTTTTTT
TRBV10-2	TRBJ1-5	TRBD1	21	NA	CASSELMGTGTGIWGNQPQHF	TGCGCCAGCAGTGAGTTAATGGGGACCGGGACAGGGATTTGGGGCAATCAGCCCCAGCATTTT
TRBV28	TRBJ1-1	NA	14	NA	CASSLWWEPTEAFF	TGTGCCAGCAGTTTGTGGTGGGAGCCCACTGAAGCTTTCTTT
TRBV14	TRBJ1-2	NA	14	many	CASSQEAGAYGYTF	TGTGCCAGCAGCCAAGAGGCGGGGGCCTATGGCTACACCTTC
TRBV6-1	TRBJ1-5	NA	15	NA	CASSEVGGARQPQHF	TGTGCCAGCAGTGAAGTGGGGGGGGCCCGTCAGCCCCAGCATTTT
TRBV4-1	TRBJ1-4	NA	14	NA	CASSQLAGEEKLFF	TGCGCCAGCAGCCAACTGGCAGGGGAGGAAAAACTGTTTTTT
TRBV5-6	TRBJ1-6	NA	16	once	CASSLDLGHNYSPLHF	TGTGCCAGCAGCTTGGATCTCGGACATAATTATTCACCCCTCCACTTT
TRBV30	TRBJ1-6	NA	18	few	CAWTSRGRGLGYNSPLHF	TGTGCCTGGACTTCACGGGGGAGAGGTCTGGGGTATAATTCACCCCTCCACTTT
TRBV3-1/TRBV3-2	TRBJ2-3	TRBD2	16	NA	CASSYSSGGRSDTQYF	TGTGCCAGCAGCTACTCTAGCGGGGGGCGTTCAGATACGCAATATTTT
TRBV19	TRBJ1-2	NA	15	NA	CASSMARGSNYGYTF	TGTGCCAGTAGTATGGCTCGAGGATCTAACTATGGCTACACCTTC
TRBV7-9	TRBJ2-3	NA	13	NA	CASSSAGYDTQYF	TGTGCCAGCAGCTCCGCCGGTTATGATACGCAGTATTTT
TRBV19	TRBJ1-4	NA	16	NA	CASSTRQGATNEKLFF	TGTGCCAGTAGTACCCGACAAGGGGCAACTAATGAAAAACTGTTTTTT
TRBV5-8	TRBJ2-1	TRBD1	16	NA	CASSPGTGTGHNEQFF	TGTGCCAGCAGCCCAGGGACAGGTACGGGGCACAATGAGCAGTTCTTC
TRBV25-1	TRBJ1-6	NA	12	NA	CASSVAESPLHF	TGTGCCAGCAGTGTAGCGGAGTCACCCCTCCACTTT
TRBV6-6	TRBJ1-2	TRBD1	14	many	CASSRDSLEDGYTF	TGTGCCAGCAGTAGGGACAGTTTAGAGGATGGCTACACCTTC
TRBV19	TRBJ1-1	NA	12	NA	CASSPPRSEAFF	TGTGCCAGTAGTCCTCCGCGGTCTGAAGCTTTCTTT
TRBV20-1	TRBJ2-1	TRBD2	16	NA	CSASTPLAGAYNEQFF	TGCAGTGCTAGTACGCCACTAGCGGGGGCCTACAATGAGCAGTTCTTC
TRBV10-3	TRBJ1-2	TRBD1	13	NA	CATTVGTGHGYTF	TGTGCCACGACAGTGGGGACAGGACATGGCTACACCTTC
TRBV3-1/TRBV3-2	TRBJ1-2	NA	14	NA	CASTPHGGAVGYTF	TGTGCCAGCACCCCCCACGGAGGGGCGGTTGGCTACACCTTC
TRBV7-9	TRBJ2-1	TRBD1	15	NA	CASSTGQLSYNEQFF	TGTGCCAGCAGTACGGGACAGCTCTCCTACAATGAGCAGTTCTTC
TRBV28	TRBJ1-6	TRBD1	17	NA	CASSFFLGGFGNSPLHF	TGTGCCAGCAGTTTCTTTTTAGGGGGCTTTGGTAATTCACCCCTCCACTTT
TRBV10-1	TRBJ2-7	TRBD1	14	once	CASSPGQGLDEQYF	TGCGCCAGCAGTCCGGGACAGGGGTTGGACGAGCAGTACTTC
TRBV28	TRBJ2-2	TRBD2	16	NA	CAIKASGGKNTGELFF	TGTGCCATAAAGGCTAGCGGGGGGAAAAACACCGGGGAGCTGTTTTTT
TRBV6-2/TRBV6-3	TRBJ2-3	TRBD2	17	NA	CASSSLRGGLGTDTQYF	TGTGCCAGCAGTTCGCTGCGGGGGGGCTTAGGCACAGATACGCAGTATTTT
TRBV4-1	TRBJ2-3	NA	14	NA	CASSQGGEVDTQYF	TGCGCCAGCAGCCAAGGAGGAGAGGTGGATACGCAGTATTTT
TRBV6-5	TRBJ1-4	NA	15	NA	CASSYSTGGAEKLFF	TGTGCCAGCAGTTACTCGACGGGGGGTGCTGAAAAACTGTTTTTT
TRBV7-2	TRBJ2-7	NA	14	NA	CASSGGIVSYEQYF	TGTGCCAGCAGCGGGGGGATTGTCTCCTACGAGCAGTACTTC
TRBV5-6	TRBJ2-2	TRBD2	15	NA	CASSLEGRVTGELFF	TGTGCCAGCAGCTTGGAGGGGAGGGTCACCGGGGAGCTGTTTTTT
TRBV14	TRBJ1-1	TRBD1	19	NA	CASSLSRTGGSWSNTEAFF	TGTGCCAGCAGCCTAAGCCGGACAGGGGGTAGTTGGTCGAACACTGAAGCTTTCTTT
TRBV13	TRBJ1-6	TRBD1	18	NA	CASSLLGQGAAGNSPLHF	TGTGCCAGCAGCTTGCTGGGACAGGGGGCCGCCGGAAATTCACCCCTCCACTTT
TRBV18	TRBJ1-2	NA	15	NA	CASSPSRAGDYGYTF	TGTGCCAGCTCACCGTCCAGGGCAGGGGACTATGGCTACACCTTC
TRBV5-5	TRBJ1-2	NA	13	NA	CASARGGADGYTF	TGTGCCAGCGCCCGGGGAGGGGCGGATGGCTACACCTTC
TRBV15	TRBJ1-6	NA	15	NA	CATSRDWGEGSPLHF	TGTGCCACCAGCAGAGATTGGGGGGAGGGCTCACCCCTCCACTTT
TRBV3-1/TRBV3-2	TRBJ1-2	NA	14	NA	CASSHHDNNYGYTF	TGTGCCAGCAGCCACCACGACAATAACTATGGCTACACCTTC
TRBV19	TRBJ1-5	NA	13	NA	CASSIGPDQPQHF	TGTGCCAGTAGTATAGGTCCTGATCAGCCCCAGCATTTT
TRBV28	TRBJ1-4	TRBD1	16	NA	CASSWDRGLANEKLFF	TGTGCCAGCAGTTGGGACAGGGGTCTTGCTAATGAAAAACTGTTTTTT
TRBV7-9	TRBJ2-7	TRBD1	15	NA	CASSPRDRGTYEQYF	TGTGCCAGCAGCCCCCGGGACAGGGGAACCTACGAGCAGTACTTC
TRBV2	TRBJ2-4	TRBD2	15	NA	CASNRSGGTKNIQYF	TGTGCCAGCAATCGTAGCGGGGGGACCAAAAACATTCAGTACTTC
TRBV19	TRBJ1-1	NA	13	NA	CASSNQVNTEAFF	TGTGCCAGTAGTAACCAGGTTAACACTGAAGCTTTCTTT
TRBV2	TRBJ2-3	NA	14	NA	CASNLWAVTDTQYF	TGTGCCAGCAACCTGTGGGCAGTTACAGATACGCAGTATTTT
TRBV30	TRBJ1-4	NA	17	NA	CASARGNPLATNEKLFF	TGTGCCTCCGCGCGGGGCAACCCTCTTGCAACTAATGAAAAACTGTTTTTT
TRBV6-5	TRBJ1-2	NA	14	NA	CASRAGTHDRGYTF	TGTGCCAGCAGGGCCGGGACACATGATCGGGGCTACACCTTC
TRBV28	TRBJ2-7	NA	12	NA	CASSRGPYEQYF	TGTGCCAGCAGTCGGGGTCCCTACGAGCAGTACTTC
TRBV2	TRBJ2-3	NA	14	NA	CADGGAGSTDTQYF	TGTGCCGATGGGGGGGCTGGGAGCACAGATACGCAGTATTTT
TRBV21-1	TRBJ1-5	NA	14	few	CAMEGPGGNQPQHF	TGTGCCATGGAGGGCCCGGGGGGCAATCAGCCCCAGCATTTT
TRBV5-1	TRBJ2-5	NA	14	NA	CASSWAVQGETQYF	TGCGCCAGCAGCTGGGCAGTCCAAGGAGAGACCCAGTACTTC
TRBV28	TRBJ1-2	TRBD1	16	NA	CASSFSGRPGQYGYTF	TGTGCCAGCAGTTTTTCGGGGCGACCGGGACAGTATGGCTACACCTTC
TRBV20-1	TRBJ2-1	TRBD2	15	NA	CSASLAGGVYNEQFF	TGCAGTGCTAGTCTAGCGGGGGGGGTCTACAATGAGCAGTTCTTC
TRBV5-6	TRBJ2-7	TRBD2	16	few	CASSPLGAGDFYEQYF	TGTGCCAGCAGCCCCCTCGGGGCGGGGGATTTCTACGAGCAGTACTTC
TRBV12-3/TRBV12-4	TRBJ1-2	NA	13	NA	CASSLTRGYGYTF	TGTGCCAGCAGTTTAACCAGGGGCTATGGCTACACCTTC
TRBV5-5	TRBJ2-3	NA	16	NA	CASRLTGLVSTDTQYF	TGTGCCAGCAGACTGACCGGACTGGTTAGCACAGATACGCAGTATTTT